The 32 T cell receptor beta chains listed next were all sequenced from one sample in a study of cytotoxic CD8 clonotypes in ibrutinib-treated CLL. The assay was immunoSEQ multiplex PCR, and TCRdb's table has in-frame clones only and misses some. The data hold approximately 29,000 clones, with about 62% observed a single time. The starting material was PBMCs, obtained before ibrutinib treatment. Every receptor here comes from a human donor with chronic lymphocytic leukemia.

The chain joins TRBV5-4 to TRBJ1-2; 10 nucleotides line up with TRBD1. Germline lookup yields CDR1 SGHNT and CDR2 YYREEE (reference sequence). The V and J ends lost 4 bases and 5 bases, in that order; junction bases with no gene match: 5. CDR3 size: 14 residues. CDR3 DNA sequence: TGTGCCAGCAGCGGGGACAGGGGCACTTATGGCTACACCTTC. It codes for CASSGDRGTYGYTF.

The genes are TRBV7-6 and TRBJ2-6; TRBD1 matches 9 bases. The germline V gene has CDR1 SGHVS and CDR2 FNYEAQ. CDR3 size: 16 residues. Germline trimming cut 5 bases from V and 2 bases from J; bases unmatched to any gene: 4. The CDR3 sequence is CASSVRQGAGANVLTF. The CDR3, as DNA: TGTGCCAGCAGCGTCAGACAGGGGGCTGGGGCCAACGTCCTGACTTTC. Variable domain in full (rest from reference TRBV7-6 and TRBJ2-6): GAGVSQSPRYKVTKRGQDVALRCDPISGHVSLYWYRQALGQGPEFLTYFNYEAQQDKSGLPNDRFSAERPEGSISTLTIQRTEQRDSAMYRCASSVRQGAGANVLTFGAGSRLTVL.

V is TRBV6-5 and J is TRBJ2-5; no definite D call. The V gene's germline CDR1 is MNHEY and CDR2 SVGAGI. The length of the CDR3 is 16 residues. The ends were cut back, 4 bases at V and 1 base at J, with 16 bases in the middle. Here the CDR3 DNA reads TGTGCCAGCAGTTCACTGATAGCAGTCACCCAAGAGACCCAGTACTTC. This codes for CASSSLIAVTQETQYF.

The chain couples TRBV2 to TRBJ2-3; weak D call: TRBD2 (6 bases). The CDR3 runs to 13 residues. The V gene's germline CDR1 is SNHLY and CDR2 FYNNEI. The germline V and J ends were trimmed by 5 bases and 3 bases, with 9 bases remaining between them. The chain's CDR3 is CASSSGSTDTQYF. In nucleotides, the CDR3 is TGTGCCAGCAGTAGCGGGTCGACAGATACGCAGTATTTT.

The V call is TRBV19, the J call TRBJ2-1, with 10 bases identical to TRBD2. The CDR3 is 15 residues long. The J segment lost 7 bases and the V segment lost 3 bases, leaving 6 bases of the junction unmatched. CDR1 is LNHDA and CDR2 is SQIVND in the germline V gene (reference sequence). The chain's CDR3 is CASSIRASGRNEQFF. The CDR3 nucleotides read TGTGCCAGTAGTATCAGGGCTAGCGGGAGAAATGAGCAGTTCTTC.

This clone was observed a few times. The J gene is TRBJ2-7, the V gene TRBV5-6; 12 nucleotides match TRBD2. CDR3 length: 14 residues. Unmatched junction bases numbered 0, after V lost 0 bases and J lost 5 bases. Per the germline V gene, CDR1 is SGHDT and CDR2 is YYEEEE. CDR3 sequence reads: CASSLGLAGDEQYF. Here the CDR3 DNA reads TGTGCCAGCAGCTTGGGACTAGCGGGGGACGAGCAGTACTTC. The full variable domain, rest sourced from reference TRBV5-6 and TRBJ2-7, is DAGVTQSPTHLIKTRGQQVTLRCSPKSGHDTVSWYQQALGQGPQFIFQYYEEEERQRGNFPDRFSGHQFPNYSSELNVNALLLGDSALYLCASSLGLAGDEQYFGPGTRLTVT.

The V call is TRBV5-8, the J call TRBJ2-3, with D uncertain. Trimming stripped 4 bases from V and 4 bases from J, with 10 bases between. The CDR3 contains 13 residues. Looked up from germline, CDR1 is SGHTS and CDR2 is YDEGEE. This CDR3 reads CASSVSRADTQYF. CDR3 in DNA: TGTGCCAGCAGCGTCAGTAGGGCAGATACGCAGTATTTT.

The chain employs TRBV6-1 and TRBJ2-7; D is unresolved. This CDR3 comprises 11 residues. The V and J ends lost 4 bases and 3 bases respectively, with 4 bases between them. CDR1 MNHNS and CDR2 SASEGT come from the germline V gene. The CDR3 nucleotides read TGTGCCAGCAGTGTAGGCTACGAGCAGTACTTC. Its translation is CASSVGYEQYF.

The chain links TRBV11-2 to TRBJ1-1; TRBD1 agrees at 7 bases. The CDR3 is 19 amino acids. The junction had 13 bases not matched to a gene; V was cut back by 0 bases and J by 0 bases. CDR1 is SGHAT, CDR2 FQNNGV, per germline. CDR3 loop: CASSLDRGQITRMNTEAFF. DNA for the CDR3: TGTGCCAGCAGCTTAGACCGGGGACAGATAACCCGTATGAACACTGAAGCTTTCTTT.

V is TRBV2 and J is TRBJ2-7; 9 bases are shared with TRBD1. Looked up from germline, CDR1 is SNHLY and CDR2 is FYNNEI. J gave up 12 bases and V 7 bases, and 7 bases lay outside the gene matches. This CDR3 is built from 11 residues. The CDR3 DNA reads as TGTGCCAGCAATCTACCGGGACAGGGGTACTTC. Translated: CASNLPGQGYF.

The rearrangement joins TRBV10-3 to TRBJ2-7; a weak D match, TRBD2 (6 bases). The germline V gene has CDR1 ENHRY and CDR2 SYGVKD. The V end was cut by 6 bases, the J end by 7 bases, with 16 bases between. The CDR3 consists of 13 residues. As DNA, the CDR3 is TGTGCCATCAGGCCGGGACTCCAAGGGGAGCAGTACTTC. Protein product: CAIRPGLQGEQYF.

This clone was picked up a small number of times. CDR3 bases: TGTGCCAGCCAACATAACGCGTGGGGATCCTACGAGCAGTACTTC. Encoded protein: CASQHNAWGSYEQYF. The genes are TRBV27 and TRBJ2-7; no reliable D call. The length of the CDR3 is 15 residues. V lost 8 bases to trimming and J lost 1 base, with 18 bases between them. The germline gives CDR1 MNHEY, CDR2 SMNVEV (reference sequence).

The chain joins TRBV6-1 to TRBJ1-3; no firm D call. V was clipped by 6 bases and J by 0 bases, with 12 bases between them. Germline V lookup: CDR1 MNHNS, CDR2 SASEGT. The CDR3 covers 15 residues. The CDR3 loop is CASRWVQISGNTIYF. The DNA of the CDR3 is TGTGCCAGCAGGTGGGTCCAGATCTCTGGAAACACCATATATTTT.

The chain joins TRBV9 to TRBJ1-2; D perhaps matches TRBD1 (5 bases). This CDR3 is 13 amino acids long. The ends were cut back, 3 bases at V and 5 bases at J, with 11 bases in the middle. CDR1 is SGDLS and CDR2 is YYNGEE in the germline V gene. The CDR3 nucleotides read TGTGCCAGCAGCGGTGACAGCGAGTATGGCTACACCTTC. Amino acid sequence: CASSGDSEYGYTF.

The chain couples TRBV6-5 to TRBJ1-1; D not certain. Between the trimmed V and J ends, which lost 6 bases and 1 base, there was a span of 15 bases. The CDR3 length is 15 residues. Germline V gives CDR1 MNHEY, CDR2 SVGAGI. This CDR3 is CASRSKPGRNTEAFF. CDR3 bases: TGTGCCAGCAGATCAAAACCTGGACGGAACACTGAAGCTTTCTTT.

This clone was counted a single time. The genes are TRBV20-1 and TRBJ2-7, with D unresolved. CDR3 length: 10 residues. The V gene lost 3 bases and the J gene lost 7 bases, with 7 bases spanning the gap. CDR1 and CDR2 (germline): DFQATT, SNEGSKA (reference sequence). CDR3 sequence: CSASTQEQYF. Written as DNA, the CDR3 is TGCAGTGCTAGCACTCAGGAGCAGTACTTC.

This rearrangement joins TRBV4-1 to TRBJ1-4; D gene uncertain. The CDR3 consists of 15 residues. Germline assignment: CDR1 MGHRA and CDR2 YSYEKL. Trimming took 2 bases from V and 0 from J, leaving 7 bases between them. The CDR3 loop is CASSQPGTTNEKLFF. DNA of the CDR3: TGCGCCAGCAGCCAACCCGGGACAACTAATGAAAAACTGTTTTTT.

V usage is TRBV7-8 and J usage is TRBJ2-1; 11 positions agree with TRBD2. The V gene end was trimmed by 5 bases and the J gene end by 7 bases; junction bases not matched to a gene: 4. CDR3 length: 14 residues. Per the germline V gene, CDR1 is SGHVS and CDR2 is FQNEAQ. The CDR3 protein is CASSVSGGVNEQFF. As DNA, the CDR3 is TGTGCCAGCAGCGTTAGCGGGGGGGTTAATGAGCAGTTCTTC.

The CDR3: CASSIRDAGELFF. The CDR3 coding sequence is TGTGCCAGCAGCATCAGGGATGCCGGGGAGCTGTTTTTT. This chain connects TRBV7-2 to TRBJ2-2, with D perhaps TRBD1 (5 bases). The CDR3 totals 13 residues. Trimming stripped 5 bases from V and 6 bases from J, with 10 bases between. CDR1 is SGHTA and CDR2 is FQGNSA in the germline V gene.

The rearrangement links TRBV4-1 to TRBJ2-5; D remains ambiguous. The germline gives CDR1 MGHRA, CDR2 YSYEKL. V was trimmed by 1 base and J by 4 bases, leaving 10 bases between them. This CDR3 is 14 amino acids long. The CDR3, as DNA: TGCGCCAGCAGCCAAGTGGCCACGGGAGAGACCCAGTACTTC. Translating gives CASSQVATGETQYF.

V usage is TRBV27 and J usage is TRBJ2-6; TRBD1 aligns across 7 bases. Germline V CDR1 and CDR2: MNHEY, SMNVEV (reference sequence). V dropped 6 bases and J dropped 0; count of bases not matched to a gene: 8. The CDR3 has 17 residues. The CDR3 DNA reads as TGTGCCAGCAGCCCGACAGGGTTGATCTCTGGGGCCAACGTCCTGACTTTC. Its protein product is CASSPTGLISGANVLTF.

This clone appeared a few times. The gene calls are TRBV30 and TRBJ1-2, with D perhaps TRBD1 (6 bases). With 2 bases removed from V and 8 bases from J, the gap between germline ends came to 9 bases. The CDR3 runs 11 residues. Germline V gene sequence: CDR1 GTSNPN, CDR2 SVGIG (reference sequence). This CDR3 reads CAWSTGYGYTF. DNA of the CDR3: TGTGCCTGGAGTACAGGGTACGGCTACACCTTC.

V is TRBV6-5 and J is TRBJ2-7, with unresolved D. Per germline, CDR1 MNHEY and CDR2 SVGAGI. Trimming cost V 5 bases and J 0 bases, with 8 bases left between them. This CDR3 is 13 amino acids long. Written as DNA, the CDR3 is TGTGCCAGCAGTGACCCGGCCTCCTACGAGCAGTACTTC. Its protein product is CASSDPASYEQYF.

The chain couples TRBV14 to TRBJ2-7; tentative D call: TRBD1 (6 bases). The CDR3 is made up of 15 amino acids. Trimming removed 2 bases at V and 2 bases at J, with 13 bases between. The V gene's germline CDR1 is SGHDN and CDR2 FVKESK. The CDR3 region is CASSQWTVDPYEQYF. The CDR3, as DNA: TGTGCCAGCAGCCAATGGACAGTCGACCCCTACGAGCAGTACTTC.

A few counts support this clone. The chain recombines TRBV21-1 with TRBJ2-1; the table assigns TRBD2, which was not confirmed against the DNA. TRBV21-1 is a pseudogene segment. This CDR3 is built from 15 residues. CDR3 protein: CASSSTSGRINEQFF. The DNA of the CDR3 is TGTGCCAGCAGCTCGACAAGCGGGAGGATCAATGAGCAGTTCTTC.

The chain combines TRBV7-9 with TRBJ2-5, with 8 positions matching TRBD2. Losses at the gene ends were 6 bases for V and 5 bases for J; bases not matched to a gene: 8. Germline V gene sequence: CDR1 SEHNR, CDR2 FQNEAQ (reference sequence). The CDR3 totals 14 residues. The CDR3 DNA reads as TGTGCCAGCAGGACAAGCGGGAGTGGGGAGACCCAGTACTTC. It specifies CASRTSGSGETQYF.

The rearrangement links TRBV30 to TRBJ2-1; TRBD2 matches 8 bases. The CDR3 length is 14 residues. Trimming removed 5 bases from V and 6 bases from J; junction bases left unmatched: 9. CDR1 GTSNPN and CDR2 SVGIG come from the germline V gene (reference sequence). Here the CDR3 DNA reads TGTGCCTGGCAGGAAGGACTAGCTTTCAATGAGCAGTTCTTC. Its translation is CAWQEGLAFNEQFF. Filled out from reference TRBV30 and TRBJ2-1, the complete variable domain reads SQTIHQWPATLVQPVGSPLSLECTVEGTSNPNLYWYRQAAGRGLQLLFYSVGIGQISSEVPQNLSASRPQDRQFILSSKKLLLSDSGFYLCAWQEGLAFNEQFFGPGTRLTVL.

This clone showed up just a few times. This chain uses TRBV5-5 with TRBJ2-2; D gene unclear. This CDR3 region has 14 residues. Germline lookup yields CDR1 SGHKS and CDR2 YYEKEE (reference sequence). V was cut by 8 bases and J by 2 bases, with 13 bases left in between. CDR3 DNA sequence: TGTGCCAGTAAGAAGGACGGTAACACCGGGGAGCTGTTTTTT. Its translation: CASKKDGNTGELFF.

This chain connects TRBV11-2 to TRBJ2-1, with a weak D call TRBD2 (6 bases). This CDR3 is 13 amino acids long. Per the germline V gene, CDR1 is SGHAT and CDR2 is FQNNGV. V shed 2 bases and J shed 12 bases, with 14 bases lying between them. CDR3 nucleotide sequence: TGTGCCAGCAGCTTACCATACGGAGGGCCGCAGTTCTTC. It codes for CASSLPYGGPQFF. Filled out from reference TRBV11-2 and TRBJ2-1, the complete variable domain reads EAGVAQSPRYKIIEKRQSVAFWCNPISGHATLYWYQQILGQGPKLLIQFQNNGVVDDSQLPKDRFSAERLKGVDSTLKIQPAKLEDSAVYLCASSLPYGGPQFFGPGTRLTVL.

This clone is classed as medium-sized. The rearrangement joins TRBV6-5 to TRBJ2-1; 10 bases agree with TRBD2. Germline lookup yields CDR1 MNHEY and CDR2 SVGAGI. This CDR3 has 15 residues. Trimming took 0 bases from V and 5 from J; bases not matched to a gene: 1. CDR3 residues: CASSYSTSGHNEQFF. DNA for the CDR3: TGTGCCAGCAGTTACTCGACTAGCGGGCACAATGAGCAGTTCTTC.

J is TRBJ2-7 and V is TRBV27; 10 bases line up with TRBD1. V lost 10 bases and J lost 3; bases outside the gene matches: 9. Germline V lookup: CDR1 MNHEY, CDR2 SMNVEV (reference sequence). The CDR3 sequence is 14 residues long. The DNA of the CDR3 is TGTGCCACCTCCCGGGGACAGGGGCGCTACGAGCAGTACTTC. Its translation: CATSRGQGRYEQYF.

The V and J genes are TRBV5-1 and TRBJ2-5; D remains ambiguous. The CDR3 extends over 13 amino acids. Per the germline V gene, CDR1 is SGHRS and CDR2 is YFSETQ. V was cut by 4 bases and J by 5 bases, with 12 bases left in between. CDR3 in amino acids: CASSGLNDETQYF. Written as DNA, the CDR3 is TGCGCCAGCAGCGGGCTAAATGACGAGACCCAGTACTTC.